One sample yielded the 31 T cell receptor beta chains listed below, sequenced in a study of blood T cell repertoires in COVID-19. Method: immunoSEQ multiplex PCR; TCRdb's copy keeps in-frame clones and lacks some. The sample has 350,000 to 450,000 clones, about 90% seen once. The sample was peripheral blood. Every receptor here comes from a woman aged 55-69 years with COVID-19, enrolled during active disease.

This clone was picked up one time. This chain links TRBV5-4 with TRBJ2-1; no clear D gene. Trimming cost V 0 bases and J 0 bases, with 7 bases left between them. Germline CDR1 reads SGHNT; CDR2 reads YYREEE (reference sequence). The CDR3 covers 15 residues. CDR3 sequence reads: CASSLEQVSYNEQFF. The CDR3 DNA reads TGTGCCAGCAGCTTGGAGCAAGTCTCCTACAATGAGCAGTTCTTC.

The V call is TRBV4-2, the J call TRBJ1-2; D may be TRBD1 (6 bases). This CDR3 contains 15 residues. The germline V and J ends were trimmed by 1 base and 0 bases, with 9 bases remaining between them. CDR1 LGHNA and CDR2 YNFKEQ come from the germline V gene. The CDR3 region has the DNA TGTGCCAGCAGCCAAGGGACAGCGACTAACTATGGCTACACCTTC. Translation: CASSQGTATNYGYTF.

This clone was seen only a few times. The genes are TRBV18 and TRBJ1-1, with 8 bases fitting TRBD1. V trimming: 6 bases; J trimming: 0 bases; junction bases outside the gene matches: 9. The CDR3 is made up of 16 amino acids. Germline V gene lookup returns CDR1 KGHSH and CDR2 LQKENI. The CDR3 DNA follows: TGTGCCAGCTCCCTCATGACAGGGGCGATGAACACTGAAGCTTTCTTT. Translated: CASSLMTGAMNTEAFF.

This chain connects TRBV5-6 to TRBJ1-1; D is ambiguous. CDR3 length: 13 residues. Germline CDR1 is SGHDT and CDR2 is YYEEEE. Deletions cut 0 bases from V and 4 bases from J, with 7 bases between. CDR3 sequence: CASSLGVATEAFF. DNA of the CDR3: TGTGCCAGCAGCTTGGGAGTAGCCACTGAAGCTTTCTTT.

This chain's CDR3 is CASSSSDIIVGYF. The CDR3 bases are TGTGCCAGCAGCTCCTCCGACATCATAGTGGGGTACTTC. V is TRBV28 and J is TRBJ2-7, with no clear D. The CDR3 has 13 residues. V lost 6 bases to trimming and J lost 12 bases, with 21 bases between them. Germline CDR1 and CDR2: MDHEN and SYDVKM.

This chain uses TRBV19 with TRBJ1-5; no firm D call. Germline V gene lookup returns CDR1 LNHDA and CDR2 SQIVND (reference sequence). Trimming removed 6 bases at V and 2 bases at J, with 11 bases between. The CDR3 totals 14 residues. This chain's CDR3 is CASRLTTGNQPQHF. The DNA of the CDR3 is TGTGCCAGTAGGCTGACAACAGGCAATCAGCCCCAGCATTTT. The variable domain in full, completed from reference TRBV19 and TRBJ1-5, reads DGGITQSPKYLFRKEGQNVTLSCEQNLNHDAMYWYRQDPGQGLRLIYYSQIVNDFQKGDIAEGYSVSREKKESFPLTVTSAQKNPTAFYLCASRLTTGNQPQHFGDGTRLSIL.

The rearrangement uses TRBV29-1 and TRBJ1-4; TRBD1 aligns across 8 bases. The germline V gene has CDR1 SQVTM and CDR2 ANQGSEA. The CDR3 extends over 14 amino acids. The junction had 3 bases not matched to a gene; V was cut back by 4 bases and J by 2 bases. The CDR3 here is CSVGQGRTNEKLFF. CDR3 sequence (DNA): TGCAGCGTTGGACAGGGGAGGACTAATGAAAAACTGTTTTTT.

This clone was picked up one time. This chain links TRBV5-1 with TRBJ2-3; 7 nucleotides match TRBD1. The junction had 4 bases not matched to a gene; V was cut back by 3 bases and J by 0 bases. Germline lookup yields CDR1 SGHRS and CDR2 YFSETQ. The CDR3 contains 15 residues. The CDR3 nucleotides read TGCGCCAGCAGCTGGTGGGACAGTAGCACAGATACGCAGTATTTT. Its protein is CASSWWDSSTDTQYF.

The chain has TRBV30 and TRBJ1-1; 9 nucleotides line up with TRBD1. With 1 base clipped from V and 1 base from J, the junction kept 7 bases outside the gene matches. Germline CDR1 is GTSNPN and CDR2 is SVGIG (reference sequence). The CDR3 spans 16 residues. CDR3 region: CAWSGTGVWKNTEAFF. For the CDR3, the DNA is TGTGCCTGGAGTGGGACAGGGGTTTGGAAGAACACTGAAGCTTTCTTT.

The chain carries TRBV7-9 and TRBJ2-7; 7 positions match TRBD1. This CDR3 has 14 amino acids. V gave up 5 bases and J gave up 0 bases; unmatched junction bases: 4. Germline V gives CDR1 SEHNR, CDR2 FQNEAQ (reference sequence). CDR3 residues: CASSPRQGSYEQYF. DNA of the CDR3: TGTGCCAGCAGCCCCCGACAGGGCTCCTACGAGCAGTACTTC.

This CDR3 is CASSFGTNTGELFF. The CDR3 DNA reads TGTGCCAGCAGCTTCGGTACGAACACCGGGGAGCTGTTTTTT. The chain employs TRBV7-7 and TRBJ2-2; unclear D gene. There are 14 residues in the CDR3. Per germline, CDR1 SSHAT and CDR2 FNYEAQ (reference sequence). Between the trimmed V and J ends, which lost 3 bases and 0 bases, there was a span of 5 bases.

The chain joins TRBV7-6 to TRBJ2-3, with no clear D. CDR1 is SGHVS and CDR2 is FNYEAQ in the germline V gene. V lost 0 bases to trimming and J lost 2 bases, with 6 bases between them. There are 14 residues in the CDR3. The CDR3 sequence: CASSLAQDTDTQYF. CDR3 bases: TGTGCCAGCAGCTTAGCCCAGGACACAGATACGCAGTATTTT. Combining the CDR3 with reference TRBV7-6 and TRBJ2-3 gives the whole variable domain GAGVSQSPRYKVTKRGQDVALRCDPISGHVSLYWYRQALGQGPEFLTYFNYEAQQDKSGLPNDRFSAERPEGSISTLTIQRTEQRDSAMYRCASSLAQDTDTQYFGPGTRLTVL.

The rearrangement links TRBV7-2 to TRBJ1-5; D unclear. Germline V lookup: CDR1 SGHTA, CDR2 FQGNSA. The V and J ends lost 2 bases and 3 bases respectively, with 8 bases between them. CDR3 length equals 14 residues. The CDR3 protein is CASSLSRYNQPQHF. The CDR3 nucleotides are TGTGCCAGCAGCTTATCACGCTACAATCAGCCCCAGCATTTT.

This clone has a handful of counts. The rearrangement joins TRBV7-2 to TRBJ2-7; D not resolved. This CDR3 comprises 14 residues. CDR1 is SGHTA, CDR2 FQGNSA, per germline. Trimming cost V 1 base and J 1 base, with 8 bases left between them. CDR3 protein: CASSLGLKSYEQYF. The CDR3 DNA sequence: TGTGCCAGCAGCTTAGGACTGAAATCCTACGAGCAGTACTTC. The full variable domain, in which reference TRBV7-2 and TRBJ2-7 provide the parts outside the CDR3, is GAGVSQSPSNKVTEKGKDVELRCDPISGHTALYWYRQSLGQGLEFLIYFQGNSAPDKSGLPSDRFSAERTGGSVSTLTIQRTQQEDSAVYLCASSLGLKSYEQYFGPGTRLTVT.

The chain links TRBV7-9 to TRBJ1-1; D is unresolved. The CDR3 extends over 13 amino acids. From germline, CDR1 is SEHNR and CDR2 FQNEAQ (reference sequence). V lost 6 bases and J lost 5, with 13 bases in between. The CDR3: CASSSSMRTEAFF. As DNA, the CDR3 is TGTGCCAGCAGTTCCTCGATGAGGACTGAAGCTTTCTTT.

This clone was seen a few times. Other DNA sequences of this sample code for an identical CDR3. This chain links TRBV7-9 with TRBJ1-2; D not resolved. This CDR3 is built from 14 residues. With 1 base removed from V and 4 bases from J, the gap between germline ends came to 10 bases. Germline assignment: CDR1 SEHNR and CDR2 FQNEAQ (reference sequence). The CDR3 DNA reads TGTGCCAGCAGCTTAGTGGGTCCAGGCTATGGCTACACCTTC. As protein: CASSLVGPGYGYTF.

This chain connects TRBV28 to TRBJ1-1; 7 bases line up with TRBD1. The CDR3 is 13 residues long. CDR1 and CDR2 from the germline V gene are MDHEN and SYDVKM. Trimming cost V 10 bases and J 6 bases; bases outside gene matches: 11. The chain's CDR3 is CAIEQGPTSEAFF. In DNA form, the CDR3 reads TGTGCCATAGAACAGGGGCCAACATCTGAAGCTTTCTTT.

This chain joins TRBV7-8 and TRBJ1-1; 12 bases are shared with TRBD1. CDR3 length equals 19 residues. V shed 4 bases, J shed 3 bases, and the junction held 15 bases outside the gene matches. Germline CDR1 SGHVS, CDR2 FQNEAQ. The CDR3 bases are TGTGCCAGCAGCTACAAGCTCCGGGACAGGGGGCCTTGGGACACTGAAGCTTTCTTT. Translating it yields CASSYKLRDRGPWDTEAFF.

The J gene is TRBJ2-2, the V gene TRBV28; D gene unclear. Trimming cost V 2 bases and J 5 bases, with 12 bases left between them. Per the germline V gene, CDR1 is MDHEN and CDR2 is SYDVKM. This CDR3 has 15 residues. CDR3 amino acids: CASSLDGRLTGELFF. CDR3 coding DNA: TGTGCCAGCAGTTTAGATGGCAGGCTGACCGGGGAGCTGTTTTTT.

J is TRBJ2-1 and V is TRBV10-3, with D perhaps matching TRBD2 (5 bases). Germline V gives CDR1 ENHRY, CDR2 SYGVKD. Trimming took 10 bases from V and 0 from J, leaving 16 bases between them. This CDR3 is 15 amino acids long. The CDR3 sequence is CATELEPSSYNEQFF. The CDR3 DNA sequence: TGTGCCACCGAACTAGAACCGAGCTCCTACAATGAGCAGTTCTTC.

DNA for the CDR3: TGCAGTAGTAGACAGGGGGACGAAGCTTTCTTT. Translated, it gives CSSRQGDEAFF. The chain has TRBV20-1 and TRBJ1-1; 9 bases agree with TRBD1. Germline CDR1 is DFQATT and CDR2 is SNEGSKA (reference sequence). This CDR3 comprises 11 residues. The V segment lost 8 bases and the J segment 8 bases; nucleotides outside the gene matches: 6.

V and J are TRBV15 and TRBJ1-4, with 9 positions matching TRBD1. In germline, CDR1 is LNHNV, CDR2 YYDKDF (reference sequence). CDR3 length: 18 amino acids. The J segment lost 3 bases and the V segment lost 4 bases, leaving 12 bases of the junction unmatched. CDR3 nucleotides: TGTGCCACCAGCAATACGGGACAGGGCGTTTTCGCTAATGAAAAACTGTTTTTT. Its translation: CATSNTGQGVFANEKLFF. The entire variable domain, with the rest obtained from reference TRBV15 and TRBJ1-4, is as follows: DAMVIQNPRYQVTQFGKPVTLSCSQTLNHNVMYWYQQKSSQAPKLLFHYYDKDFNNEADTPDNFQSRRPNTSFCFLDIRSPGLGDTAMYLCATSNTGQGVFANEKLFFGSGTQLSVL.

The V and J genes are TRBV9 and TRBJ2-7; 7 bases agree with TRBD1. After removal of 0 bases from V and 2 bases from J, the junction contained 5 bases not matched to a gene. Germline CDR1 and CDR2: SGDLS and YYNGEE. The CDR3 loop spans 15 amino acids. The CDR3: CASSVGGQRPYEQYF. The CDR3 nucleotides read TGTGCCAGCAGCGTAGGGGGACAGCGACCCTACGAGCAGTACTTC.

The chain is built from TRBV6-5 and TRBJ2-5, with TRBD2 identical over 12 bases. Germline V gene data show CDR1 as MNHEY and CDR2 as SVGAGI. V shed 4 bases, J shed 6 bases, and the junction held 9 bases outside the gene matches. This CDR3 has 16 residues. CDR3 in amino acids: CASSSPLAGGWKTQYF. CDR3 bases: TGTGCCAGCAGTTCCCCACTAGCGGGGGGATGGAAGACCCAGTACTTC.

The rearrangement links TRBV3-1 (or the pseudogene TRBV3-2) to TRBJ2-1, with 9 bases identical to TRBD2. CDR3 length equals 18 residues. The V gene end was trimmed by 1 base and the J gene end by 4 bases; junction bases not matched to a gene: 11. The germline gives CDR1 LGHDT, CDR2 YNNKEL (reference sequence). The CDR3 reads CASSQVVSSGAKYNEQFF. The CDR3 DNA is TGTGCCAGCAGCCAAGTGGTCTCTAGCGGGGCAAAATACAATGAGCAGTTCTTC.

The genes are TRBV6-6 and TRBJ2-1; 10 positions agree with TRBD2. Germline V gives CDR1 MNHNY, CDR2 SVGAGI (reference sequence). Unmatched junction bases numbered 13, after V lost 10 bases and J lost 7 bases. This CDR3 comprises 15 residues. The CDR3 nucleotides are TGTGCCACCCAAAAAACCAATAGCGGGGGGAATGAGCAGTTCTTC. Its protein is CATQKTNSGGNEQFF.

The genes are TRBV2 and TRBJ1-2, with TRBD1 matching over 7 bases. Looked up from germline, CDR1 is SNHLY and CDR2 is FYNNEI. The CDR3 length is 14 residues. J was trimmed by 4 bases and V by 4 bases; bases with no gene match: 6. The CDR3 spells CASSARQGVYGYTF. CDR3 DNA: TGTGCCAGCAGTGCCAGACAGGGCGTCTATGGCTACACCTTC.

As for this clone: Distinct nucleotide sequences in the sample also encode this CDR3. The chain joins TRBV6-5 to TRBJ1-6, with 7 bases fitting TRBD1. The CDR3 has 14 residues. The V gene end was trimmed by 8 bases and the J gene end by 6 bases; junction bases not matched to a gene: 7. Germline V gene data show CDR1 as MNHEY and CDR2 as SVGAGI. CDR3 bases: TGTGCCAGCTCAACTAGACAGGGTAATTCACCCCTCCACTTT. Its translation is CASSTRQGNSPLHF.

The chain couples TRBV10-3 to TRBJ1-2; 10 nucleotides align to TRBD1. The CDR3 runs to 15 residues. Trimming took 4 bases from V and 2 from J; bases not matched to a gene: 4. Germline-derived CDR1 and CDR2 are ENHRY and SYGVKD. DNA of the CDR3: TGTGCCATCAGTGGGGGGGACAGGGGCAACTATGGCTACACCTTC. Translated: CAISGGDRGNYGYTF.

This chain uses TRBV6-2 or TRBV6-3 with TRBJ1-1; D remains ambiguous. The germline V and J ends were trimmed by 2 bases and 6 bases, with 10 bases remaining between them. Looked up from germline, CDR1 is MNHEY and CDR2 is SVGEGT. The CDR3 runs to 13 residues. This CDR3 is CASSYAGSAEAFF. The CDR3 region has the DNA TGTGCCAGCAGTTACGCGGGAAGTGCTGAAGCTTTCTTT.

The chain employs TRBV7-2 and TRBJ2-5; possible D gene TRBD1, 5 bases. CDR3 length equals 15 residues. Deletions cut 1 base from V and 5 bases from J, with 14 bases between. CDR1 is SGHTA and CDR2 is FQGNSA in the germline V gene. Here the CDR3 DNA reads TGTGCCAGCAGCTTAGTTCGGCTACCAGGGGAGACCCAGTACTTC. Its protein product is CASSLVRLPGETQYF.